The T cell receptor (beta chain) described here comes from a study of blood T cell repertoires in COVID-19. Study overall: Samples came from the United States, Italy and Spain, spanning acute and convalescent COVID-19.

Clones were sequenced by immunoSEQ multiplex PCR, and TCRdb holds only the in-frame ones, with some missing. The sample consists of roughly 73,000 clones, 88% of them appearing once. Trimming left V 6 bases short and J 6 bases short, with 14 bases between. Germline CDR1 and CDR2: MNHEY and SVGAGI. The CDR3 has 13 amino acids. This clonotype was sampled from a human donor in a cohort sampled during active COVID-19. Input material: peripheral blood. The V and J genes are TRBV6-5 and TRBJ1-1, with a tentative D call TRBD1 (6 bases). CDR3 DNA sequence: TGTGCCAGCAGACCCCGGACAGAGGCTGAAGCTTTCTTT. It encodes CASRPRTEAEAFF.